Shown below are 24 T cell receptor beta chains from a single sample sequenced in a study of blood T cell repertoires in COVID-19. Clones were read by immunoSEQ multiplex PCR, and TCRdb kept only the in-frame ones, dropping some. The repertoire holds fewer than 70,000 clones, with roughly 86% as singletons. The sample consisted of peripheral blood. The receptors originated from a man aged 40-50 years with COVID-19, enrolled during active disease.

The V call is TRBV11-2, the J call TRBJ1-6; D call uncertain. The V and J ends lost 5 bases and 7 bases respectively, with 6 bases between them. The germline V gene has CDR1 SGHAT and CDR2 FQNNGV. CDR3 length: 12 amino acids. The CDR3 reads CASSPGNSPLHF. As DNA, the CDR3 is TGTGCCAGCAGCCCGGGGAATTCACCCCTCCACTTT.

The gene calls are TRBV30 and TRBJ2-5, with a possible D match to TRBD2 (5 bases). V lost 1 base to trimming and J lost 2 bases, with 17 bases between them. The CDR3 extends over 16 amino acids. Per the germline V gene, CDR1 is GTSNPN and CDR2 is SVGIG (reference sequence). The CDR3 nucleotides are TGTGCCTGGAGTGCCGCTAGCAAATTAGTTCAAGAGACCCAGTACTTC. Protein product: CAWSAASKLVQETQYF.

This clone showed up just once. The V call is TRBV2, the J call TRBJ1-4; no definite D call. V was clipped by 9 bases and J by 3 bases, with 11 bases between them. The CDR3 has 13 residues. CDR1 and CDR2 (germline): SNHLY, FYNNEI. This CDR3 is CASAGRPNEKLFF. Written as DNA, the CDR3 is TGTGCCAGTGCGGGGAGGCCTAATGAAAAACTGTTTTTT.

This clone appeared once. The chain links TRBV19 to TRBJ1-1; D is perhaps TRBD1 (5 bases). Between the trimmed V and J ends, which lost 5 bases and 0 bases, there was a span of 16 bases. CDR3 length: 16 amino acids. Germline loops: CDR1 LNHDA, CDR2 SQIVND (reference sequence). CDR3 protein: CASSVEFDRLNTEAFF. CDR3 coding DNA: TGTGCCAGTAGTGTCGAATTCGACAGACTGAACACTGAAGCTTTCTTT. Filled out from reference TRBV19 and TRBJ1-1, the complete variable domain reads DGGITQSPKYLFRKEGQNVTLSCEQNLNHDAMYWYRQDPGQGLRLIYYSQIVNDFQKGDIAEGYSVSREKKESFPLTVTSAQKNPTAFYLCASSVEFDRLNTEAFFGQGTRLTVV.

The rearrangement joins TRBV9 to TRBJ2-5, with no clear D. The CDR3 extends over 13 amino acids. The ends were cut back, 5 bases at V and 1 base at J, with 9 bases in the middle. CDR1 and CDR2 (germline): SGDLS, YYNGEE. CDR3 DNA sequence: TGTGCCAGCAGTCAAGCAGGCCAAGAGACCCAGTACTTC. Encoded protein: CASSQAGQETQYF.

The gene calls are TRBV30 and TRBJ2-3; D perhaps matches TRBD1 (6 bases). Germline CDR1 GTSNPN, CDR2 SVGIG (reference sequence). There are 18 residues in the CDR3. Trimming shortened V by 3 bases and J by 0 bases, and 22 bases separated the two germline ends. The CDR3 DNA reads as TGTGCCTGGAGCAGGGGCCGCATGGCCCTTGGTAGCACAGATACGCAGTATTTT. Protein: CAWSRGRMALGSTDTQYF.

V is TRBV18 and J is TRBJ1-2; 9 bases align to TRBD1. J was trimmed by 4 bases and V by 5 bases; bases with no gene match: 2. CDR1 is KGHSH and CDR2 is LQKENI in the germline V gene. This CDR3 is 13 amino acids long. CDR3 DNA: TGTGCCAGCTCATCGGACAGGGGCTATGGCTACACCTTC. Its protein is CASSSDRGYGYTF.

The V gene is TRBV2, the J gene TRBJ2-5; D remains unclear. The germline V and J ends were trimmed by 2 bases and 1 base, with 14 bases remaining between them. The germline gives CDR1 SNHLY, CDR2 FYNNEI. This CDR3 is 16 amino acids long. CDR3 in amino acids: CASSEKPRRFQETQYF. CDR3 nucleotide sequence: TGTGCCAGCAGTGAAAAGCCGCGGCGGTTCCAAGAGACCCAGTACTTC.

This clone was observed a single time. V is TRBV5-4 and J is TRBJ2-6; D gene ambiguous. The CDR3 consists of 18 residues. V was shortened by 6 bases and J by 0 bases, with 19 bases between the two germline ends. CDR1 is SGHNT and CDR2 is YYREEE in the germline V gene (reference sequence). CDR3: CASTRTGSSLSGANVLTF. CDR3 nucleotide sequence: TGTGCCAGCACCCGAACCGGGTCATCCCTCTCTGGGGCCAACGTCCTGACTTTC.

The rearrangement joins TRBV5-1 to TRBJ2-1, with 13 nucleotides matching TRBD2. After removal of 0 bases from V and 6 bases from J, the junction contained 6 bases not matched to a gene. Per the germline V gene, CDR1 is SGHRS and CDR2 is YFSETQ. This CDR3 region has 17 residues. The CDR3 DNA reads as TGCGCCAGCAGCTTGGGACTAGCGGGGGGTTTTGGCAATGAGCAGTTCTTC. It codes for CASSLGLAGGFGNEQFF.

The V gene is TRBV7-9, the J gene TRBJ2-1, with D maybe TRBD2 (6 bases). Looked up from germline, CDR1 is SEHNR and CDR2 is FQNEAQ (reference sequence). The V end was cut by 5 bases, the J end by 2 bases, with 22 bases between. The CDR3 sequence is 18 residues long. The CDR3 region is CASSDKTGESFTYNEQFF. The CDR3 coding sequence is TGTGCCAGCAGCGATAAAACGGGGGAGTCCTTTACCTACAATGAGCAGTTCTTC.

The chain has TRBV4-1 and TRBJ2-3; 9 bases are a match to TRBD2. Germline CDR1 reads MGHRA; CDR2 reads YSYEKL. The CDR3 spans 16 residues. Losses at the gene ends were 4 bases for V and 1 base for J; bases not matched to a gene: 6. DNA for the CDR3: TGCGCCAGCAGCCCCCTAGAGCGGGGGGGCACAGATACGCAGTATTTT. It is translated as CASSPLERGGTDTQYF.

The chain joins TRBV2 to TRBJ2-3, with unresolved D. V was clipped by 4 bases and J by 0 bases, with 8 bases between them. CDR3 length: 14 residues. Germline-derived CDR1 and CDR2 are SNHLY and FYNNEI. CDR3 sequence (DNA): TGTGCCAGCAGTGTCCTGCGCAGCACAGATACGCAGTATTTT. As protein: CASSVLRSTDTQYF. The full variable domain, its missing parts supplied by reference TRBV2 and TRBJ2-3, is EPEVTQTPSHQVTQMGQEVILRCVPISNHLYFYWYRQILGQKVEFLVSFYNNEISEKSEIFDDQFSVERPDGSNFTLKIRSTKLEDSAMYFCASSVLRSTDTQYFGPGTRLTVL.

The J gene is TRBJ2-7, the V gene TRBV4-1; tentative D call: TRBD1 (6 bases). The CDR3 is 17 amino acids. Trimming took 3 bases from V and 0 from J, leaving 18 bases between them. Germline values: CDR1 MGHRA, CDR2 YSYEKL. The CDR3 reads CASSQLIGQSDSYEQYF. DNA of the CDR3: TGCGCCAGCAGCCAGTTAATCGGACAGTCCGACTCCTACGAGCAGTACTTC.

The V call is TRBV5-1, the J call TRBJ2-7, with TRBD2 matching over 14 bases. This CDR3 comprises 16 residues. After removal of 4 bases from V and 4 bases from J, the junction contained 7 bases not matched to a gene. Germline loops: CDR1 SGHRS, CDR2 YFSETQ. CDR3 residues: CASSPGTSGGLYEQYF. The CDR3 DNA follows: TGCGCCAGCAGCCCTGGGACTAGCGGGGGTTTGTACGAGCAGTACTTC.

CDR3 nucleotide sequence: TGTGCCAGCAGCTTAAGGACTAGCGGGGGTCCACCAGGCAATGAGCAGTTCTTC. It is translated as CASSLRTSGGPPGNEQFF. The chain employs TRBV5-4 and TRBJ2-1; 13 nucleotides line up with TRBD2. V was pared by 2 bases and J by 6 bases, with 11 bases of the junction left unmatched. The CDR3 consists of 18 residues. The germline gives CDR1 SGHNT, CDR2 YYREEE (reference sequence). The full variable domain, rest sourced from reference TRBV5-4 and TRBJ2-1, is ETGVTQSPTHLIKTRGQQVTLRCSSQSGHNTVSWYQQALGQGPQFIFQYYREEENGRGNFPPRFSGLQFPNYSSELNVNALELDDSALYLCASSLRTSGGPPGNEQFFGPGTRLTVL.

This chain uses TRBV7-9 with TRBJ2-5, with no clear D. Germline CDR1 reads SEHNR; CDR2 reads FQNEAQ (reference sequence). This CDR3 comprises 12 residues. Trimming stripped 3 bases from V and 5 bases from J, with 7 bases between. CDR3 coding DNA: TGTGCCAGCAGCTTTTTTTCGGAGACCCAGTACTTC. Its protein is CASSFFSETQYF.

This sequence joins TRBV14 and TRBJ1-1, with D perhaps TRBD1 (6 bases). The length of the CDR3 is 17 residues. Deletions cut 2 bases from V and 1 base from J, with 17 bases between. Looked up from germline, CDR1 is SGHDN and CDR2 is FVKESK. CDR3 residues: CASSQYSWEGENTEAFF. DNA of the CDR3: TGTGCCAGCAGCCAATACTCGTGGGAGGGGGAGAACACTGAAGCTTTCTTT. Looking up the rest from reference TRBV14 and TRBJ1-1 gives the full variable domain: EAGVTQFPSHSVIEKGQTVTLRCDPISGHDNLYWYRRVMGKEIKFLLHFVKESKQDESGMPNNRFLAERTGGTYSTLKVQPAELEDSGVYFCASSQYSWEGENTEAFFGQGTRLTVV.

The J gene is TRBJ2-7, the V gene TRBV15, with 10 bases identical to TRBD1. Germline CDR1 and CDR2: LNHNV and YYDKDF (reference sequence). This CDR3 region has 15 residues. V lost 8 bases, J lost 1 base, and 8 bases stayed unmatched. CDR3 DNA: TGTGCCACCCGGAGACAGGGGGCCAGTTCCTACGAGCAGTACTTC. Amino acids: CATRRQGASSYEQYF.

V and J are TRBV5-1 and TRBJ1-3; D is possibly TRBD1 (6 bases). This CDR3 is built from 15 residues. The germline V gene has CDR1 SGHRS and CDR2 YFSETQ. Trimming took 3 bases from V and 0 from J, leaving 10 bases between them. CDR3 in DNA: TGCGCCAGCAGCTCACAGGGAAGCTCTGGAAACACCATATATTTT. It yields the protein CASSSQGSSGNTIYF.

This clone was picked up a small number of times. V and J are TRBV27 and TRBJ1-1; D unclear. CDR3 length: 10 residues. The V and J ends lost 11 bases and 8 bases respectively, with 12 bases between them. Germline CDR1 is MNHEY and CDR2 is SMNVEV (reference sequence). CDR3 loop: CAQTRREAFF. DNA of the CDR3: TGTGCCCAAACAAGGAGGGAAGCTTTCTTT.

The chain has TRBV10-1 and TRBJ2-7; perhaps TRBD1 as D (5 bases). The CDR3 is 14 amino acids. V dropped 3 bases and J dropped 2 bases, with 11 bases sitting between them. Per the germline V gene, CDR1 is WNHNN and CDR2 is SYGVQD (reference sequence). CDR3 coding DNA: TGCGCCAGCAGTGAAGAGTTGGGGCCCTACGAGCAGTACTTC. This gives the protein CASSEELGPYEQYF.

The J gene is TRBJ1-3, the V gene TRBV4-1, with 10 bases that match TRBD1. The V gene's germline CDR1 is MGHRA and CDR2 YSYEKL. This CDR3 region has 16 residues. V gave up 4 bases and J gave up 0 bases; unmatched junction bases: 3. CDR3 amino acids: CASSRTGGDSGNTIYF. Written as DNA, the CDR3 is TGCGCCAGCAGCCGGACAGGGGGGGACTCTGGAAACACCATATATTTT.

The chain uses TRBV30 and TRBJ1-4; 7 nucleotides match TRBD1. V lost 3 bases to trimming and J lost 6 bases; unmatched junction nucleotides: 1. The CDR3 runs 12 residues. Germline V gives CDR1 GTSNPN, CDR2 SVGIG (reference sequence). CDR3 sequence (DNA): TGTGCCTGGAGGGGACAGTATGAAAAACTGTTTTTT. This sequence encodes CAWRGQYEKLFF.